Listed below are T cell receptor beta chains from one sample, sequenced in a study of blood T cell repertoires in COVID-19. Profiled with immunoSEQ multiplex PCR; TCRdb holds only in-frame clones, not every one. The repertoire holds approximately 200,000 clones, with roughly 80% as singletons. Sequencing was carried out using PBMCs or T cells enriched from blood (not recorded which). All receptors come from a woman aged 40 to 50 with acute COVID-19. Both conserved end residues are part of each CDR3. The D gene is left open where the match is weak. Rows give clone size only sometimes, using once, few, many, or a class for an expanded clone.

clone_size j_call d_call v_call cdr3_aa cdr3_nt
- TRBJ1-2 - TRBV7-2 CASSWRGGTPANYGYTF TGTGCCAGCAGCTGGAGGGGGGGGACTCCAGCTAACTATGGCTACACCTTC
once TRBJ1-1 - TRBV2 CASSVQNTEAFF TGTGCCAGCAGTGTCCAGAACACTGAAGCTTTCTTT
- TRBJ2-7 - TRBV6-5 CASSYSLTGSSYEQYF TGTGCCAGCAGTTACTCCCTGACGGGAAGCTCCTACGAGCAGTACTTC
- TRBJ2-3 - TRBV30 CAWSQHRDTQYF TGTGCCTGGAGTCAGCACAGGGATACGCAGTATTTT
- TRBJ1-3 - TRBV4-1 CASSQDPGQFHSGNTIYF TGCGCCAGCAGCCAAGACCCCGGACAGTTTCACTCTGGAAACACCATATATTTT
- TRBJ1-6 TRBD1 TRBV2 CASSNQGAYNSPLHF TGTGCCAGCAGTAATCAGGGGGCATATAATTCACCCCTCCACTTT
- TRBJ2-3 - TRBV10-3 CAISELDFPTGTDTQYF TGTGCCATCAGTGAGTTGGACTTCCCTACTGGGACTGATACGCAGTATTTT
- TRBJ1-5 - TRBV5-4 CASSLGTGNNQPQHF TGTGCCAGCAGCTTGGGAACAGGGAACAATCAGCCCCAGCATTTT
- TRBJ2-2 TRBD2 TRBV4-3 CASSAIAGATPGELFF TGCGCCAGCAGCGCAATAGCGGGGGCCACCCCCGGGGAGCTGTTTTTT
- TRBJ2-7 TRBD2 TRBV4-2 CASSPGTSGGRSSYEQYF TGTGCCAGCAGCCCCGGGACTAGCGGGGGCCGAAGCTCCTACGAGCAGTACTTC
- TRBJ2-1 TRBD2 TRBV4-2 CASSQLAGTANSYNEQFF TGTGCCAGCAGCCAACTAGCGGGGACTGCCAATTCCTACAATGAGCAGTTCTTC
- TRBJ1-4 TRBD1 TRBV15 CATSKADRGRGKLFF TGTGCCACCAGCAAAGCGGACAGGGGCCGGGGAAAACTGTTTTTT
- TRBJ1-5 - TRBV7-2 CASSLDRFRQPQHF TGTGCCAGCAGCTTAGACCGGTTCCGGCAGCCCCAGCATTTT